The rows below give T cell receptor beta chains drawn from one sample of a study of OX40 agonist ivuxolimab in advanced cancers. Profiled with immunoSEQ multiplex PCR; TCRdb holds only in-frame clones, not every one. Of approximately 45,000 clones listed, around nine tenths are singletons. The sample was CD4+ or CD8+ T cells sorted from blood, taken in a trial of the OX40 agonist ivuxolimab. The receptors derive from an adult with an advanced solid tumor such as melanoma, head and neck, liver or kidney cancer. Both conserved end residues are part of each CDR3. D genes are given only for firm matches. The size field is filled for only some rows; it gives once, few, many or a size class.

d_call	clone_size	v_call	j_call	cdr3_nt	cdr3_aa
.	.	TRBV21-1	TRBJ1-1	TGTGCCAGCAGCAAAACAGGGGTACGGGGTAACACTGAAGCTTTCTTT	CASSKTGVRGNTEAFF
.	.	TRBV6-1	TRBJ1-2	TGTGCCAGCAGTGACCCGGACATTAGGAACCTTGAAAAGGACTATGGCTACACCTTC	CASSDPDIRNLEKDYGYTF
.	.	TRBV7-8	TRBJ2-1	TGTGCCAGCAGCTCCTCAGCGGGCAATGAGCAGTTCTTC	CASSSSAGNEQFF
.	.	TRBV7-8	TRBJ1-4	TGTGCCAGCAGCTTCGGGAGGGCGGGCTATTTTAATGAAAAACTGTTTTTT	CASSFGRAGYFNEKLFF
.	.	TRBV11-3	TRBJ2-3	TGTGCCAGCAGCCGCACGGTGGGGGGATACGCAGATACGCAGTATTTT	CASSRTVGGYADTQYF
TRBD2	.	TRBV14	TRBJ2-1	TGTGCCAGCAGCTTACGGACTAGCTGGAATGAGCAGTTCTTC	CASSLRTSWNEQFF
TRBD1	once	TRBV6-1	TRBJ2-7	TGTGCCAGCAGTGAGACAGGGAACTCCTACGAGCAGTACTTC	CASSETGNSYEQYF
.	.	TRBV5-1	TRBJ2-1	TGCGCCAGCGAGGAAGGTCCAGCGGGCTACAATGAGCAGTTCTTC	CASEEGPAGYNEQFF
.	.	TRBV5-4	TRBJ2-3	TGTGCCAGCAGCTTGGAAGATACGCAGTATTTT	CASSLEDTQYF
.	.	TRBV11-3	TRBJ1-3	TGTGCCAGCAGCTCCGACAGGGGAAACACCATATATTTT	CASSSDRGNTIYF
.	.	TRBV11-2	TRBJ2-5	TGTGCCAGCAGAGCCGGGACCCAAGAGACCCAGTACTTC	CASRAGTQETQYF
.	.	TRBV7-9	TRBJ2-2	TGTGCCAGCAGCGCCCGAATTGACAGTTCGAACACCGGGGAGCTGTTTTTT	CASSARIDSSNTGELFF
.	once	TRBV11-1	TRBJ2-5	TGTGCCAGCGGACCATTGGGCCAAGAGACCCAGTACTTC	CASGPLGQETQYF
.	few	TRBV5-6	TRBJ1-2	TGTGCCAGCAGCTTGGTGGGGGACCCCCGGCGGGGCTATGGCTACACCTTC	CASSLVGDPRRGYGYTF
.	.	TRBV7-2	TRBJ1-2	TGTGCCAGCAGCTTAGCGCAGGGCCCTGGGTATGGCTACACCTTC	CASSLAQGPGYGYTF
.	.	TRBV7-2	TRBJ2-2	TGTGCCAGCAGCCCTACCTGGGTAGCCGGGGAGCTGTTTTTT	CASSPTWVAGELFF
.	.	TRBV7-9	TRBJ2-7	TGTGCCAGCAGCTCCCTGACAGTGGGCGAGCAGTACTTC	CASSSLTVGEQYF
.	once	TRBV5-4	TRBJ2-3	TGTGCCAGCAGCTCGGACCGCACAGATACGCAGTATTTT	CASSSDRTDTQYF
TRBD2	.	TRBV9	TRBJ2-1	TGTGCCAGCAGCCCCTCCGCTAGCGGCTACAATGAGCAGTTCTTC	CASSPSASGYNEQFF
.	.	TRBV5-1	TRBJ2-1	TGCGCCAGCAGCCGGATAGGGGGGCTGGACAATGAGCAGTTCTTC	CASSRIGGLDNEQFF
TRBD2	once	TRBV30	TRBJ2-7	TGTGCCTGGAGTGCTGAGGGAGGGCTACACGAGCAGTACTTC	CAWSAEGGLHEQYF
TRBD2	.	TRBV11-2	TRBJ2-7	TGTGCCAGCAGCTTAGAGGGCGGGAGCTCCTACGAGCAGTACTTC	CASSLEGGSSYEQYF
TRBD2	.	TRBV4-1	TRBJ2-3	TGCGCCAGCAGCCCACCCGGGACTAGAGGGAGCTTAAATACGCAGTATTTT	CASSPPGTRGSLNTQYF
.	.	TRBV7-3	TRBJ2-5	TGTGCCAGCAGCCAGGGACACGGAGAGACCCAGTACTTC	CASSQGHGETQYF
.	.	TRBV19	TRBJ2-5	TGTGCCAGTAGTATAGGGGGAGGGGGCCCGGTGGAGCAGTACTTC	CASSIGGGGPVEQYF
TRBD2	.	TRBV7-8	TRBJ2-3	TGTGCCAGCAGCCCAGGGACTAGCGGGGGTTCAGATACGCAGTATTTT	CASSPGTSGGSDTQYF
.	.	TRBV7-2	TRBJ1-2	TGTGCCAGCAGCTTAGGGGGGGAGGTCTATGGCTACACCTTC	CASSLGGEVYGYTF
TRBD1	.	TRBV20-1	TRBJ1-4	TGCAGTGCCAGGGGGGAAAAACTGTTTTTT	CSARGEKLFF
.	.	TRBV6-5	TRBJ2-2	TGTGCCAGCAGAAGGCACGGGGAGCTGTTTTTT	CASRRHGELFF
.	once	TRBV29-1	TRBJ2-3	TGCAGCGTTGACGGCGACAGTGATACGCAGTATTTT	CSVDGDSDTQYF
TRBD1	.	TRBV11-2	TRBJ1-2	TGTGCCAGCAGCTTTACAGGGGCGGAGGTTATATTACCTAACTATGGCTACACCTTC	CASSFTGAEVILPNYGYTF
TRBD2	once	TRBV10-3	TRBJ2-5	TGTGCCATCAGTGAAGGCGGGGGGTCGAACCCCGAAGAGACCCAGTACTTC	CAISEGGGSNPEETQYF
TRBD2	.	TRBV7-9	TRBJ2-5	TGTGCCAGCAGCTTAGGAAATGCTCTAGCGGGAGTAGAGACCCAGTACTTC	CASSLGNALAGVETQYF
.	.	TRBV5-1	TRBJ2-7	TGCGCCAGCAGCCCGGGACGCAAAACGGGGGAGCAGTACTTC	CASSPGRKTGEQYF
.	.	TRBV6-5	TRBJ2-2	TGTGCCAGCAGTTACTCGAAGGAGATTGGGGAGCTGTTTTTT	CASSYSKEIGELFF
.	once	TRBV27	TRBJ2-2	TGTGCCAGCAGTTTCTCCAAGGCAGCACTAGCCTACACCGGGGAGCTGTTTTTT	CASSFSKAALAYTGELFF
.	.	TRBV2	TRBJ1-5	TGTGCCAGCAAACCGGAACAGAACTATCAGCCCCAGCATTTT	CASKPEQNYQPQHF
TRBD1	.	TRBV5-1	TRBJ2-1	TGCGCCAGCAGCTTAGGAGGGGGGACAGGGGCACAAAAGGAGCAGTTCTTC	CASSLGGGTGAQKEQFF
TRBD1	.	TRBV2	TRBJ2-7	TGTGCCAGCAGGGGACAGATCTCCTACGAGCAGTACTTC	CASRGQISYEQYF
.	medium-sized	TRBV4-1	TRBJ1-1	TGCGCCAGCAGCCAAGAATCGCTGAACACTGAAGCTTTCTTT	CASSQESLNTEAFF
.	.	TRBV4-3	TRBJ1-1	TGCGCCAGCAGCCAAAATGAAAACACTGAAGCTTTCTTT	CASSQNENTEAFF
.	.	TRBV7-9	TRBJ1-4	TGTGCCAGCAGCTTTCAGAGCGCAACTAATGAAAAACTGTTTTTT	CASSFQSATNEKLFF
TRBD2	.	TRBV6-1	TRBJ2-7	TGTGCCAGCAGCTCTTTAGCGGGATGGGGCGAGCAGTACTTC	CASSSLAGWGEQYF
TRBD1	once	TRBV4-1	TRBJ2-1	TGCGCCAGCAGCCGGGGGCCGGGACAGGGAGGGTTCTTC	CASSRGPGQGGFF
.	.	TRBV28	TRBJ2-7	TGTGCCACCACCCCGGGCGCCTACGAGCAGTACTTC	CATTPGAYEQYF
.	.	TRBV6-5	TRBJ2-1	TGTGCCAGCAGCCAATCCTACAGGGCAACAGAGCAGTTCTTC	CASSQSYRATEQFF
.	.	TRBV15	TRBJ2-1	TGTGCCACCAGCAGAGACTGGAATGAGCAGTTCTTC	CATSRDWNEQFF
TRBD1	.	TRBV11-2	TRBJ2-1	TGTGCCAGCAGCTTCCGACCACCCGGGACAGGGGGCTGGAATGAGCAGTTCTTC	CASSFRPPGTGGWNEQFF
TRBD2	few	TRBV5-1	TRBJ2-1	TGCGCCAGCAGCTTGGGCGGACTAGATGCCAATGAGCAGTTCTTC	CASSLGGLDANEQFF
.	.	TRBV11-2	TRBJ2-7	TGTGCCAGCACGGGCCCGGACGCGTCCGGCGAGCAGTACTTC	CASTGPDASGEQYF
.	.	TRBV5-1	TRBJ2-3	TGCGCCAGCAACTTAGACACGCTTAGGGGAGATACGCAGTATTTT	CASNLDTLRGDTQYF